A single sample is the source of the 29 T cell receptor beta chains below, sequenced in a study of chemoradiotherapy in HPV16-positive cancers. Using immunoSEQ multiplex PCR, the repertoire was profiled, and TCRdb retains in-frame clones only, with some absent. The table records roughly 10,000 clones, about 80% of them present only once. The starting material was tumor tissue, obtained from a patient who underwent chemoradiotherapy. The source is a human donor with HPV-associated anogenital cancer.

The chain uses TRBV6-6 and TRBJ1-3, with unresolved D. The germline V gene has CDR1 MNHNY and CDR2 SVGAGI (reference sequence). CDR3 length: 14 amino acids. V was trimmed by 2 bases and J by 5 bases, leaving 10 bases between them. In DNA, the CDR3 is TGTGCCAGCAGTTACCCCGAAGTTCGAAACACCATATATTTT. Translated: CASSYPEVRNTIYF.

The chain has TRBV6-1 and TRBJ1-2, with unresolved D. This CDR3 contains 14 residues. CDR1 is MNHNS, CDR2 SASEGT, per germline. V was pared by 5 bases and J by 5 bases, with 15 bases between. CDR3: CASSPGWGGYGYTF. The CDR3 DNA reads as TGTGCCAGCAGTCCGGGATGGGGTGGGTATGGCTACACCTTC.

The rearrangement links TRBV10-2 to TRBJ2-7; D tentatively fits TRBD1 or TRBD2 (6 bases each). V was cut by 0 bases and J by 5 bases, with 11 bases left in between. The CDR3 contains 14 residues. Germline V lookup: CDR1 WSHSY, CDR2 SAAADI. The CDR3 region is CASSESGGRNEQYF. In DNA form, the CDR3 reads TGCGCCAGCAGTGAGTCAGGGGGGAGAAACGAGCAGTACTTC.

The chain uses TRBV7-9 and TRBJ2-2; either TRBD1 or TRBD2 may supply D (5 bases each). This CDR3 contains 17 residues. The V and J ends lost 6 bases and 0 bases respectively, with 17 bases between them. Germline V lookup: CDR1 SEHNR, CDR2 FQNEAQ (reference sequence). CDR3 nucleotide sequence: TGTGCCAGCAGTCACTTCCCCGGGACGGCGAACACCGGGGAGCTGTTTTTT. Amino acid sequence: CASSHFPGTANTGELFF.

CDR3 in amino acids: CSVSSSYEQYF. CDR3 nucleotide sequence: TGCAGCGTTTCGAGCTCCTACGAGCAGTACTTC. The V call is TRBV29-1, the J call TRBJ2-7; unclear D gene. This CDR3 has 11 residues. Germline V gene sequence: CDR1 SQVTM, CDR2 ANQGSEA. V was cut by 5 bases and J by 0 bases, with 5 bases left in between.

The rearrangement joins TRBV4-1 to TRBJ2-1, with D possibly being TRBD1 (6 bases). Trimming pared 1 base from V and 5 bases from J, leaving 15 bases between. CDR3 length: 16 residues. Germline V CDR1 and CDR2: MGHRA, YSYEKL. The CDR3, as DNA: TGCGCCAGCAGCCAAGGGACAGTTCGGGGACACAATGAGCAGTTCTTC. It translates to CASSQGTVRGHNEQFF.

The CDR3 nucleotides read TGCGCCACTTCAGTCATAGGGGAAGTGGGCGAGCAGTACTTC. Translating gives CATSVIGEVGEQYF. This chain links TRBV10-2 with TRBJ2-7; D is perhaps TRBD1 (5 bases). The V end was cut by 10 bases, the J end by 6 bases, with 22 bases between. The CDR3 spans 14 residues. Germline CDR1 and CDR2: WSHSY and SAAADI.

J is TRBJ2-1 and V is TRBV6-6; 13 bases line up with TRBD2. This CDR3 comprises 16 residues. Germline V gene sequence: CDR1 MNHNY, CDR2 SVGAGI (reference sequence). The V and J ends lost 6 bases and 7 bases, in that order; junction bases with no gene match: 9. This CDR3 is CASSLGGTSGVNEQFF. The DNA of the CDR3 is TGTGCCAGCAGCCTGGGGGGGACTAGCGGGGTAAATGAGCAGTTCTTC.

This clone was recorded only once. The chain combines TRBV28 with TRBJ1-6; 9 bases map to TRBD1. This CDR3 comprises 17 residues. Germline V gives CDR1 MDHEN, CDR2 SYDVKM. V dropped 5 bases and J dropped 9; count of bases not matched to a gene: 14. The CDR3: CASSERNSGQGSSPLHF. CDR3 DNA sequence: TGTGCCAGCAGTGAACGGAACTCGGGACAGGGCAGTTCACCCCTCCACTTT.

The chain combines TRBV14 with TRBJ2-1; 7 bases align to TRBD2. The germline V gene has CDR1 SGHDN and CDR2 FVKESK. Unmatched junction bases numbered 4, after V lost 3 bases and J lost 8 bases. The CDR3 loop spans 13 amino acids. The DNA for the CDR3 is TGTGCCAGCAGCCAGGACGGGGGGTATGAGCAGTTCTTC. It specifies CASSQDGGYEQFF.

The chain uses TRBV6-5 and TRBJ2-7; D remains unclear. From germline, CDR1 is MNHEY and CDR2 SVGAGI. V lost 6 bases and J lost 1, with 10 bases in between. The length of the CDR3 is 13 residues. The DNA for the CDR3 is TGTGCCAGCAGGCTACAAGGTTCCTACGAGCAGTACTTC. Protein: CASRLQGSYEQYF.

V gene TRBV28 combines with J gene TRBJ2-2; no definite D call. This CDR3 region has 15 residues. The V end lost 3 bases, the J end lost 2 bases, and 10 bases lay between the germline ends. The germline V gene encodes CDR1 MDHEN and CDR2 SYDVKM. DNA for the CDR3: TGTGCCAGCAGTTTTTTGGACGGAAACACCGGGGAGCTGTTTTTT. Protein product: CASSFLDGNTGELFF.

This chain uses TRBV28 with TRBJ1-6, with a possible D match to TRBD1 (5 bases). The ends were cut back, 6 bases at V and 5 bases at J, with 11 bases in the middle. This CDR3 is built from 14 residues. Germline CDR1 is MDHEN and CDR2 is SYDVKM. The chain's CDR3 is CASSPGRNNSPLHF. Written as DNA, the CDR3 is TGTGCCAGCAGCCCGGGACGGAATAATTCACCCCTCCACTTT. Drawing the rest from reference TRBV28 and TRBJ1-6, the complete variable domain is DVKVTQSSRYLVKRTGEKVFLECVQDMDHENMFWYRQDPGLGLRLIYFSYDVKMKEKGDIPEGYSVSREKKERFSLILESASTNQTSMYLCASSPGRNNSPLHFGNGTRLTVT.

The rearrangement uses TRBV9 and TRBJ2-7, with TRBD1 as a possible D gene (5 bases). The germline V gene encodes CDR1 SGDLS and CDR2 YYNGEE. This CDR3 is 14 amino acids long. Deletions cut 0 bases from V and 2 bases from J, with 9 bases between. Written as DNA, the CDR3 is TGTGCCAGCAGCGTAGGGCAGGGTACCTACGAGCAGTACTTC. It yields the protein CASSVGQGTYEQYF.

The chain combines TRBV9 with TRBJ1-1; no reliable D call. In germline, CDR1 is SGDLS, CDR2 YYNGEE. This CDR3 comprises 14 residues. Trimming shortened V by 4 bases and J by 3 bases, and 13 bases separated the two germline ends. CDR3 loop: CASSPRTADTEAFF. CDR3 sequence (DNA): TGTGCCAGCAGCCCTCGGACGGCGGACACTGAAGCTTTCTTT. Full variable domain (missing parts from reference TRBV9 and TRBJ1-1): DSGVTQTPKHLITATGQRVTLRCSPRSGDLSVYWYQQSLDQGLQFLIQYYNGEERAKGNILERFSAQQFPDLHSELNLSSLELGDSALYFCASSPRTADTEAFFGQGTRLTVV.

The chain employs TRBV28 and TRBJ2-7, with 7 bases identical to TRBD1. Germline V CDR1 and CDR2: MDHEN, SYDVKM. Trimming removed 3 bases from V and 2 bases from J; junction bases left unmatched: 4. The CDR3 length is 14 residues. The CDR3 loop reads CASSFKGAAYEQYF. The CDR3 nucleotides are TGTGCCAGCAGTTTCAAGGGGGCAGCCTACGAGCAGTACTTC. Variable domain in full (rest from reference TRBV28 and TRBJ2-7): DVKVTQSSRYLVKRTGEKVFLECVQDMDHENMFWYRQDPGLGLRLIYFSYDVKMKEKGDIPEGYSVSREKKERFSLILESASTNQTSMYLCASSFKGAAYEQYFGPGTRLTVT.

The rearrangement joins TRBV7-9 to TRBJ1-5; D gene uncertain. The V and J ends lost 1 base and 11 bases respectively, with 15 bases between them. CDR3 length: 14 amino acids. The germline V gene has CDR1 SEHNR and CDR2 FQNEAQ (reference sequence). The CDR3 DNA follows: TGTGCCAGCAGCTTAGATACGTCCCCGAGGGCCCAGCATTTT. Its translation: CASSLDTSPRAQHF.

This sequence joins TRBV7-8 and TRBJ1-5; no clear D. Trimming left V 2 bases short and J 10 bases short, with 24 bases between. Germline-derived CDR1 and CDR2 are SGHVS and FQNEAQ. CDR3 length: 17 residues. CDR3 DNA sequence: TGTGCCAGCAGCTTAAGATTCGGAGTGGCCAGCCCAGAACCCCAGCATTTT. Amino acids: CASSLRFGVASPEPQHF.

V gene TRBV14 combines with J gene TRBJ2-1, with 9 nucleotides matching TRBD2. Germline V gives CDR1 SGHDN, CDR2 FVKESK. Trimming at V came to 1 base and at J to 5 bases, leaving 3 bases not matched to a gene. This CDR3 has 15 amino acids. CDR3 loop: CASSQVVAGDNEQFF. The CDR3 coding sequence is TGTGCCAGCAGCCAAGTCGTAGCGGGGGACAATGAGCAGTTCTTC.

The gene calls are TRBV18 and TRBJ2-2, with 8 bases aligning to TRBD1. CDR1 KGHSH and CDR2 LQKENI come from the germline V gene. This CDR3 comprises 16 residues. J was trimmed by 2 bases and V by 3 bases; bases with no gene match: 5. CDR3 bases: TGTGCCAGCTCACCCCGACAGGGGTTTAACACCGGGGAGCTGTTTTTT. This encodes CASSPRQGFNTGELFF.

The J gene is TRBJ1-2, the V gene TRBV11-2, with D unresolved. Germline V gene data show CDR1 as SGHAT and CDR2 as FQNNGV. This CDR3 comprises 15 residues. V shed 0 bases and J shed 6 bases, with 14 bases lying between them. The CDR3 sequence: CASSLDPASTDGYTF. CDR3 bases: TGTGCCAGCAGCTTAGATCCGGCCAGCACGGATGGCTACACCTTC.

Comments on this clone: At one boundary the junction diverges from the germline segment, which might be a read error. V usage is TRBV5-3 and J usage is TRBJ2-7, with 9 nucleotides matching TRBD2. TRBV5-3 is filed as an ORF, its function uncertain. The CDR3 has 15 residues. The CDR3: CASSLALRGGDEQYF. CDR3 in DNA: TGTGCCAGCAGCTTGGCCTTGCGGGGGGGCGACGAGCAGTACTTC.

This chain joins TRBV11-2 and TRBJ2-7, with 7 bases fitting TRBD2. The length of the CDR3 is 14 residues. CDR1 and CDR2 from the germline V gene are SGHAT and FQNNGV. Trimming cost V 3 bases and J 3 bases; bases outside gene matches: 5. CDR3 protein: CASSFRDYHYEQYF. DNA of the CDR3: TGTGCCAGCAGCTTCCGGGACTACCACTACGAGCAGTACTTC.

This clone was counted once. This rearrangement joins TRBV6-5 to TRBJ2-1, with D possibly being TRBD1 (5 bases). The length of the CDR3 is 15 residues. CDR1 MNHEY and CDR2 SVGAGI come from the germline V gene. The V end lost 0 bases, the J end lost 3 bases, and 9 bases lay between the germline ends. The CDR3 is CASSYSAGLYNEQFF. Written as DNA, the CDR3 is TGTGCCAGCAGTTACTCGGCAGGGCTCTACAATGAGCAGTTCTTC.

By share, this clone counts as large. The V call is TRBV4-1, the J call TRBJ1-3, with 8 positions matching TRBD1. V was clipped by 8 bases and J by 2 bases; unmatched bases: 11. CDR1 is MGHRA and CDR2 is YSYEKL in the germline V gene. The CDR3 consists of 16 residues. The CDR3 protein is CASQSQTGVTGNTIYF. CDR3 bases: TGCGCCAGCCAGTCTCAGACAGGGGTGACTGGAAACACCATATATTTT.

The chain recombines TRBV7-9 with TRBJ1-1; D is unresolved. V shed 5 bases and J shed 4 bases, with 20 bases lying between them. Germline V gene lookup returns CDR1 SEHNR and CDR2 FQNEAQ (reference sequence). The CDR3 covers 16 residues. As DNA, the CDR3 is TGTGCCAGCAGCCAGGAGATGGGCCCAGCAAGCACTGAAGCTTTCTTT. This codes for CASSQEMGPASTEAFF.

The chain links TRBV5-1 to TRBJ1-2, with D perhaps matching TRBD1 (5 bases). Trimming took off 0 bases at V and 7 bases at J, with 19 bases between the two ends. CDR1 and CDR2 from the germline V gene are SGHRS and YFSETQ. CDR3 length: 16 amino acids. The CDR3 sequence is CASSLAVGTALGGYTF. CDR3 in DNA: TGCGCCAGCAGCTTGGCGGTGGGGACGGCCTTGGGTGGCTACACCTTC.

This rearrangement joins TRBV6-4 to TRBJ2-1; tentative D call: TRBD2 (6 bases). V was clipped by 3 bases and J by 9 bases, with 12 bases between them. CDR1 is MRHNA, CDR2 SNTAGT, per germline. CDR3 length: 13 amino acids. The CDR3 coding sequence is TGTGCCAGCAGTGAGGCGGGGATGACTGAGCAGTTCTTC. It codes for CASSEAGMTEQFF.

This clone was recorded a few times. This sequence joins TRBV6-1 and TRBJ2-7; 7 positions agree with TRBD1. V trimming: 4 bases; J trimming: 2 bases; junction bases outside the gene matches: 2. The CDR3 sequence is 13 residues long. Germline loops: CDR1 MNHNS, CDR2 SASEGT. The CDR3 reads CASSVDRAYEQYF. The CDR3 DNA is TGTGCCAGCAGTGTTGACAGGGCCTACGAGCAGTACTTC.